This T cell receptor beta chain was identified in a study of shared clonotypes between healthy human individuals. General study points: Inspection by rarefaction showed sorted-subset sequencing to be incomplete despite large depth.

Clones were sequenced by immunoSEQ multiplex PCR, and TCRdb holds only the in-frame ones, with some missing. The data hold about 1.1 million clones, with approximately 78% observed a single time. Between the trimmed V and J ends, which lost 6 bases and 0 bases, there was a span of 12 bases. Germline V gene lookup returns CDR1 KGHSH and CDR2 LQKENI. The CDR3 length is 14 residues. As to this clone: What it binds is unknown. The sample has other DNA sequences that encode this CDR3 too.

This clonotype was obtained from a man younger than 35 in good health. Some clones in this sample may be carry-over from other donors' samples. The chain couples TRBV18 to TRBJ2-7; D gene uncertain. The specimen was memory CD4+ T cells from PBMCs. Noted subset: CD45RA-negative fraction. The chain's CDR3 is CASSPAESSYEQYF. The DNA for the CDR3 is TGTGCCAGCTCCCCGGCCGAGAGCTCCTACGAGCAGTACTTC.